This T cell receptor (beta chain) was identified during a study of T cells in women clearing cervical HPV infection. Details on this clone: The read is 3 residues too short to cover the CDR3 end, so that end is filled in from the germline J gene.

The repertoire was sequenced with immunoSEQ multiplex PCR; TCRdb's copy has only in-frame clones and lacks some. This listing includes 15,000 to 20,000 clones. The CDR3 is 14 amino acids. The germline V gene has CDR1 DFQATT and CDR2 SNEGSKA (reference sequence). The V and J ends lost 5 bases and 3 bases, in that order; junction bases with no gene match: 5. The TCR comes from a woman between 18 and 70 years old with a cervical HPV16 infection that either progressed to CIN3+ or cleared (not recorded which). The genes are TRBV20-1 and TRBJ2-7; 12 bases align to TRBD2. Sequencing input: blood buffy coat. CDR3 DNA, as far as it was read: TGCAGTGCTCTGACTAGCGGGGGCGTCTACGAG. Translating it yields CSALTSGGVYE. The full-length CDR3 reads as CSALTSGGVYEQYF.